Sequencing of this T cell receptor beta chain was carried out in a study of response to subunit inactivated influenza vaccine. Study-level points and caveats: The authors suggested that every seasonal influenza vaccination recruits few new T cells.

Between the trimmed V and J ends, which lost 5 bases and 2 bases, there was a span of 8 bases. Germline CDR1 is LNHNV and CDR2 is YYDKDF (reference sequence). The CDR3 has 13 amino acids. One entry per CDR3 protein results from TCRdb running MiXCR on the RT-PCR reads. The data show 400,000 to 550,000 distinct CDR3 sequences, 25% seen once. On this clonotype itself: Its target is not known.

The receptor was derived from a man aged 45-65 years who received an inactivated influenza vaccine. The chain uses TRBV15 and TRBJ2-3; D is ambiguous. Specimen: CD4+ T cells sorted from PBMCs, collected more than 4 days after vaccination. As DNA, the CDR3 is TGTGCCACCAGCGGATTCTTCACAGATACGCAGTATTTT. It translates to CATSGFFTDTQYF.